This entry lists 3 T cell receptor beta chains sequenced from one sample in a study of primary melanoma T cells and metastatic recurrence. Clones were read by immunoSEQ multiplex PCR, and TCRdb kept only the in-frame ones, dropping some. The sample carries fewer than 300 clones, roughly 84% recorded once. Sequencing input: melanoma tumor tissue. The receptors derive from a human donor with melanoma.

The chain has TRBV6-8 and TRBJ2-3; D gene uncertain. There are 12 residues in the CDR3. V lost 0 bases and J lost 6, with 4 bases in between. The germline CDR1 and CDR2 sequences are MNHGY and SAAAGT. The CDR3 coding sequence is TGTGCCAGCAGTTACTCCCCCGATACGCAGTATTTT. This translates into CASSYSPDTQYF.

The chain uses TRBV6-8 and TRBJ1-5; 9 bases are shared with TRBD1. This CDR3 has 15 amino acids. Germline V CDR1 and CDR2: MNHGY, SAAAGT. The V and J ends lost 5 bases and 6 bases, in that order; junction bases with no gene match: 8. CDR3 sequence reads: CASSDKGQGVQPQHF. The CDR3 DNA is TGTGCCAGCAGTGACAAGGGACAGGGAGTTCAGCCCCAGCATTTT.

This sequence joins TRBV7-2 and TRBJ1-2; perhaps TRBD1 as D (5 bases). CDR3 length: 13 residues. The V end lost 3 bases, the J end lost 6 bases, and 11 bases lay between the germline ends. Germline CDR1 and CDR2: SGHTA and FQGNSA. CDR3 residues: CASSFDSQNGYTF. Written as DNA, the CDR3 is TGTGCCAGCAGCTTCGACAGCCAGAATGGCTACACCTTC. Combining the CDR3 with reference TRBV7-2 and TRBJ1-2 gives the whole variable domain GAGVSQSPSNKVTEKGKDVELRCDPISGHTALYWYRQSLGQGLEFLIYFQGNSAPDKSGLPSDRFSAERTGGSVSTLTIQRTQQEDSAVYLCASSFDSQNGYTFGSGTRLTVV.